This TCR beta chain emerged from a study of cytomegalovirus exposure and HLA in healthy donors. This CDR3 comprises 15 residues. Trimming removed 5 bases from V and 2 bases from J; junction bases left unmatched: 5. The germline gives CDR1 SGHNT, CDR2 YYREEE (reference sequence). 13 Jbeta primers and 60 Vbeta primers were used for the PCR. The table came from immunoSEQ multiplex PCR; TCRdb's copy has only in-frame clones and leaves some out. In the table there are roughly 130,000 clones, around 83% of which are singletons. The sequencing sample was made of PBMCs. This sequence originates from a woman under 30 in good health and CMV-seropositive. The chain carries TRBV5-4 and TRBJ2-3, with 10 nucleotides matching TRBD2. The CDR3 here is CASSISGGLTDTQYF. CDR3 bases: TGTGCCAGCAGTATTAGCGGGGGGCTCACAGATACGCAGTATTTT.